The T cell receptor (beta chain) described here comes from a study of T-cell memory formation after mild COVID-19. The length of the CDR3 is 12 residues. V was trimmed by 3 bases and J by 4 bases, leaving 8 bases between them. Germline assignment: CDR1 SGHRS and CDR2 YFSETQ. TCRdb processed the 5' RACE reads anew with MiXCR; each CDR3 protein has one entry. In the table there are about 410,000 distinct CDR3 sequences, under 20% of which are singletons. The sequencing sample was made of PBMCs or a T cell subset sorted from them (not recorded which). The V and J genes are TRBV5-1 and TRBJ2-7; D might be TRBD1 or TRBD2, each matching 5 bases. This clonotype was sampled from a man aged 18 to 35 who had mild COVID-19 (a few samples of this study predate the infection). Cell type and time point are not known. CDR3 DNA: TGCGCCAGCAGCTCCGAGGGGTACGAGCAGTACTTC. This sequence encodes CASSSEGYEQYF.